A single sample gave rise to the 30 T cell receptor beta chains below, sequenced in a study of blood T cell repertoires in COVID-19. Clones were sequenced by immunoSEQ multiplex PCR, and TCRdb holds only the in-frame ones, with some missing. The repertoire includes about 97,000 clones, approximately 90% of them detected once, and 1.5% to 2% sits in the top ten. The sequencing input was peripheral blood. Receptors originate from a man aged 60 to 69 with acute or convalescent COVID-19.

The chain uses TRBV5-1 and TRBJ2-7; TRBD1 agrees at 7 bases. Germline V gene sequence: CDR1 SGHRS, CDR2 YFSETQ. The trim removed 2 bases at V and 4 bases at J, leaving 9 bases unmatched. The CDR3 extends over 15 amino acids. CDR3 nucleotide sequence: TGCGCCAGCAGCTTAGGGACAGCCCTCTTATACGAGCAGTACTTC. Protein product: CASSLGTALLYEQYF.

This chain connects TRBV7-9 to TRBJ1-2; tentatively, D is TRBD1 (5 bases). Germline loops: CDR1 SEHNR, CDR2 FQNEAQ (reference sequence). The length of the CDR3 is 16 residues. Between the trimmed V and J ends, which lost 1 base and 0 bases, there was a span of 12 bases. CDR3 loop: CASSLVSGGSNYGYTF. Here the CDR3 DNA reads TGTGCCAGCAGCTTAGTCTCGGGGGGTTCTAACTATGGCTACACCTTC.

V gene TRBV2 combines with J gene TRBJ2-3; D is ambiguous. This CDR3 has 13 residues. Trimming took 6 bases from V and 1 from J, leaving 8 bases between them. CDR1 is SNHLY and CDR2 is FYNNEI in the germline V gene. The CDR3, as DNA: TGTGCCAGCAGCTACCTTGGCACAGATACGCAGTATTTT. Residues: CASSYLGTDTQYF.

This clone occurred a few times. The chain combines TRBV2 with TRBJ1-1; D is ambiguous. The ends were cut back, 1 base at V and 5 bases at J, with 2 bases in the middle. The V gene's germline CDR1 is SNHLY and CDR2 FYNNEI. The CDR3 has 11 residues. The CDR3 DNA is TGTGCCAGCAGTGAAGTAACTGAAGCTTTCTTT. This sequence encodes CASSEVTEAFF.

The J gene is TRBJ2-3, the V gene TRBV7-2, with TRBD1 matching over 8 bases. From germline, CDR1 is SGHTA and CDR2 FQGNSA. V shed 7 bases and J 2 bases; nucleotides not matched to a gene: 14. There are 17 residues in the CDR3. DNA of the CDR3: TGTGCCAGCACCCGTACAGGAACAGGGGGTGCCACAGATACGCAGTATTTT. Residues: CASTRTGTGGATDTQYF. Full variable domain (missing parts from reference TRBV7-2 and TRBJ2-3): GAGVSQSPSNKVTEKGKDVELRCDPISGHTALYWYRQSLGQGLEFLIYFQGNSAPDKSGLPSDRFSAERTGGSVSTLTIQRTQQEDSAVYLCASTRTGTGGATDTQYFGPGTRLTVL.

CDR3 loop: CATSDSTTYTQYF. As DNA, the CDR3 is TGTGCCACCAGTGATTCCACAACGTATACGCAGTATTTT. The V and J genes are TRBV24-1 and TRBJ2-3; D gene unclear. Trimming shortened V by 2 bases and J by 7 bases, and 9 bases separated the two germline ends. CDR1 and CDR2 (germline): KGHDR, SFDVKD. This CDR3 has 13 residues.

The CDR3 DNA sequence: TGCGCCAGCAGCCTACGGACAGGGACGAACACCGGGGAGCTGTTTTTT. It translates to CASSLRTGTNTGELFF. J is TRBJ2-2 and V is TRBV5-1, with 8 bases matching TRBD1. Germline CDR1 and CDR2: SGHRS and YFSETQ. V lost 4 bases, J lost 0 bases, and 5 bases stayed unmatched. The CDR3 length is 16 residues.

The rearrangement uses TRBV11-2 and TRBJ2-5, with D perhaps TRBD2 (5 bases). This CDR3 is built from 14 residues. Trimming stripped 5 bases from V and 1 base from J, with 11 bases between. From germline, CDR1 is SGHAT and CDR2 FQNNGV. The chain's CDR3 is CASSPTGFQETQYF. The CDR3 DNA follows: TGTGCCAGCAGCCCAACGGGATTCCAAGAGACCCAGTACTTC.

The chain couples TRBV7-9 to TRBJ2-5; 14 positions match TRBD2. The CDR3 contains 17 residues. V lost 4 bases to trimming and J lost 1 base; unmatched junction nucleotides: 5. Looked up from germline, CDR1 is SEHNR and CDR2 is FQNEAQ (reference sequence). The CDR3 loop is CASSSGLAGGFQETQYF. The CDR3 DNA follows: TGTGCCAGCAGCTCTGGACTAGCGGGGGGTTTCCAAGAGACCCAGTACTTC.

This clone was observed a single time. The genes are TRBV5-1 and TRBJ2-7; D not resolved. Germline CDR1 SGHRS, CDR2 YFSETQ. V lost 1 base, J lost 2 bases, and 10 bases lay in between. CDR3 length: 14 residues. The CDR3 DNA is TGCGCCAGCAGCTTGTCCGGCGGCACCTACGAGCAGTACGTC. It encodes CASSLSGGTYEQYV.

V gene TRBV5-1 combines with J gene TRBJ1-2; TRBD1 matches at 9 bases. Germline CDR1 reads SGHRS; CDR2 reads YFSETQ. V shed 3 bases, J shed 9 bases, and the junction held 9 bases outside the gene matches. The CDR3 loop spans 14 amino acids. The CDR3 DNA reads TGCGCCAGCAGCTCCGCCGGGACAGGGCTTAGCTACACCTTC. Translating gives CASSSAGTGLSYTF.

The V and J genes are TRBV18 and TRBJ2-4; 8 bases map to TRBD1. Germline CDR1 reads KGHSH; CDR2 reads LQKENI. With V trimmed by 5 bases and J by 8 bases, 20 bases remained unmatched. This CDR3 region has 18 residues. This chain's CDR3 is CASSSKTQGVRESDIQYF. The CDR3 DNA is TGTGCCAGCTCATCAAAGACACAGGGGGTGAGGGAGTCGGACATTCAGTACTTC.

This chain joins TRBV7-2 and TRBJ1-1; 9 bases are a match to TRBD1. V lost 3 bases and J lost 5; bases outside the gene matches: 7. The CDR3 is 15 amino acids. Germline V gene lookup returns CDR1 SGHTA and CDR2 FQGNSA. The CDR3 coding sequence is TGTGCCAGCAGCTTTACCGGGACAGGGAAGACTGAAGCTTTCTTT. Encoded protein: CASSFTGTGKTEAFF.

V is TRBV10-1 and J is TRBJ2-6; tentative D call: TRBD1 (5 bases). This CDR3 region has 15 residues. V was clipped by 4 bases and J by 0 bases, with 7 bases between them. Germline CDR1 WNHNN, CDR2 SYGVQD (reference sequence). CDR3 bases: TGCGCCAGCAGTGCGACAGACTCTGGGGCCAACGTCCTGACTTTC. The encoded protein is CASSATDSGANVLTF.

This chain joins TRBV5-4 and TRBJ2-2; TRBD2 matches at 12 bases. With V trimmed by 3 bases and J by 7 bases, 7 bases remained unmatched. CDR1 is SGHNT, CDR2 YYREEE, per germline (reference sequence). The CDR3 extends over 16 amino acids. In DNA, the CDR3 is TGTGCCAGCAGCTCGACTAGCGGGGGAAGGGGCGGGGAGCTGTTTTTT. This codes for CASSSTSGGRGGELFF.

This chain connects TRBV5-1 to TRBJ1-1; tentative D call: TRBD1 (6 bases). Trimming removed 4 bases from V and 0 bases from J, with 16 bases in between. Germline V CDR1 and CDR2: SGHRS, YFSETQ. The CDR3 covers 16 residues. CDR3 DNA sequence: TGCGCCAGCAGCACTCTGGGGGCATCTCTGAACACTGAAGCTTTCTTT. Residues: CASSTLGASLNTEAFF.

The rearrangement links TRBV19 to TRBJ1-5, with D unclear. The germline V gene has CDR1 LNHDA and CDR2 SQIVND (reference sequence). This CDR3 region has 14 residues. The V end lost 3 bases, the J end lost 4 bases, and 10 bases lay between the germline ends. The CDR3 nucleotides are TGTGCCAGTAGTATGGCAGGCCCAAATCAGCCCCAGCATTTT. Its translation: CASSMAGPNQPQHF.

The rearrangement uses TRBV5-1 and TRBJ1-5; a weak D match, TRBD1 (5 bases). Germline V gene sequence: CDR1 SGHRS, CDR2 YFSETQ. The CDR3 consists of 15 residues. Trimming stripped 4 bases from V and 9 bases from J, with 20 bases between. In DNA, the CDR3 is TGCGCCAGCAGCCCGCAGGGTACCGGTGGCTCGCCCCAGCATTTT. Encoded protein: CASSPQGTGGSPQHF.

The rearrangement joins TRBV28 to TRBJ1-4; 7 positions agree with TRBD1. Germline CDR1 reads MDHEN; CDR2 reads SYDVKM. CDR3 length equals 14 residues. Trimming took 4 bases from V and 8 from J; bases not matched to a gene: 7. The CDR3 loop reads CASSSPGTAEKLFF. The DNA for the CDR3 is TGTGCCAGCAGTTCTCCCGGGACAGCAGAAAAACTGTTTTTT.

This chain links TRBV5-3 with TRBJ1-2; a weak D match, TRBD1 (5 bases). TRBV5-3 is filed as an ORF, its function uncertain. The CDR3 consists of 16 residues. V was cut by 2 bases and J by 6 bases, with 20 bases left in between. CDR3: CARSLSPRPGLHGYTF. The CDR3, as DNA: TGTGCCAGAAGCTTATCCCCCCGTCCAGGGCTTCATGGCTACACCTTC.

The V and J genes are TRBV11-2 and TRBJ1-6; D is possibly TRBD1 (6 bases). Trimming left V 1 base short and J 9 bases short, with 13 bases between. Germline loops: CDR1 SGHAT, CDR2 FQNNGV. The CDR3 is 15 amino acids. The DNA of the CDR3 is TGTGCCAGCAGCTTAGTTGCAGGGGCTGGTTCACCCCTCCACTTT. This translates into CASSLVAGAGSPLHF.

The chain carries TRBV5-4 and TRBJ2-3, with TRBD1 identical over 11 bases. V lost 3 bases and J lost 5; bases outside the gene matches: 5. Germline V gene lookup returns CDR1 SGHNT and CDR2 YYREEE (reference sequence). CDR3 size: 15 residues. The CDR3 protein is CASSSRDRGGDTQYF. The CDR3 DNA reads TGTGCCAGCAGCTCCCGGGACAGGGGGGGAGATACGCAGTATTTT.

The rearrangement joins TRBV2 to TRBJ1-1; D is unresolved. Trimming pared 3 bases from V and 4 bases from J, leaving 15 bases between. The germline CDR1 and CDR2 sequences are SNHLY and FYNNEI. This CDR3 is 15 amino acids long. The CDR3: CASSEIWGGITEAFF. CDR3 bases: TGTGCCAGCAGTGAGATTTGGGGAGGGATCACTGAAGCTTTCTTT.

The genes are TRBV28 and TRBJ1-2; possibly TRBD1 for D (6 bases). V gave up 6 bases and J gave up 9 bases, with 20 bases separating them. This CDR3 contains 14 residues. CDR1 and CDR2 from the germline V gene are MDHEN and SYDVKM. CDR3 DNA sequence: TGTGCCAGCAGCCCGAACAGGGCAGGAGGCCGCTACACCTTC. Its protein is CASSPNRAGGRYTF.

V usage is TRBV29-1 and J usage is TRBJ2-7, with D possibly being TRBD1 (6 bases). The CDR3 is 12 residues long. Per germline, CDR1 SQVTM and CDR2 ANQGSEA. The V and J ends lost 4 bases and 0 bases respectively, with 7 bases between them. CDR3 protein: CSVVQGSYEQYF. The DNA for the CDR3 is TGCAGCGTTGTACAGGGCTCCTACGAGCAGTACTTC.

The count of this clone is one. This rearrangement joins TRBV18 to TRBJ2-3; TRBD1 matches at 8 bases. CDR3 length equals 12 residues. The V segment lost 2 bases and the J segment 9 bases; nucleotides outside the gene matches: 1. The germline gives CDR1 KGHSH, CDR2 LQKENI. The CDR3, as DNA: TGTGCCAGCTCACCAGGACAGGGCACGCAGTATTTT. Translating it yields CASSPGQGTQYF.

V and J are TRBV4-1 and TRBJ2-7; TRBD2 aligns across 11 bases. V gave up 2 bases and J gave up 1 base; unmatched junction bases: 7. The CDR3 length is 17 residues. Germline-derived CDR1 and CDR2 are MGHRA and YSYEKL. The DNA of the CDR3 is TGCGCCAGCAGCCAAAAGTTTCCTAGCGGGGGGTCCTACGAGCAGTACTTC. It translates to CASSQKFPSGGSYEQYF.

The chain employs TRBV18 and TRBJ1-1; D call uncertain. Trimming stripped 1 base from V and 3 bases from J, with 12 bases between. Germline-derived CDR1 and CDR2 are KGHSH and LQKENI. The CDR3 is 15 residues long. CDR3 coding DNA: TGTGCCAGCTCACCACTTCCTGGGCGGGACACTGAAGCTTTCTTT. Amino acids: CASSPLPGRDTEAFF.

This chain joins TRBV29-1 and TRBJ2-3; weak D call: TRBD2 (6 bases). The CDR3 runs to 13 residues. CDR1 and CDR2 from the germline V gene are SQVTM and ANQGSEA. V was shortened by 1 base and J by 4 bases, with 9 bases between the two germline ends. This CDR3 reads CSVEAPGADTQYF. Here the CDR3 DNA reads TGCAGCGTTGAAGCCCCGGGGGCAGATACGCAGTATTTT.

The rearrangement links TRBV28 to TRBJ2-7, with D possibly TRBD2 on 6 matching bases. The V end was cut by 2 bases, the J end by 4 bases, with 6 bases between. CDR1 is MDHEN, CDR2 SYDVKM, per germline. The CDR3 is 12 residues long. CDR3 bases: TGTGCCAGCAGTTTAGGAGGGTACGAGCAGTACGTC. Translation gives CASSLGGYEQYV.